This TCR beta chain was retrieved from a study of PD-L1 blockade in urothelial cancer. Measured with immunoSEQ multiplex PCR; TCRdb has only the in-frame clones, and not every one. The sample consists of around 51,000 clones, about 90% of them appearing once. In its sample, this clone ranks as medium-sized. Source: PBMCs, taken around atezolizumab (anti-PD-L1) treatment. The receptor's source is a man in his sixties with urothelial cancer.

In DNA, the CDR3 is TGTGCCAGCAACGAGAGGGGGACCGGGGAGCTGTTTTTT. Protein: CASNERGTGELFF. The rearrangement uses TRBV7-6 and TRBJ2-2; TRBD1 is a possible D gene (6 bases). This CDR3 region has 13 residues. The ends were cut back, 7 bases at V and 5 bases at J, with 11 bases in the middle. The V gene's germline CDR1 is SGHVS and CDR2 FNYEAQ.